The entry below gives a single T cell receptor beta chain sequence along with its context. Its specificity is unknown. Donors each provided roughly 11 milliliters of peripheral blood. The data originate from a study of blood T cells in healthy people across ages. Study-wide results and limits: Long-lived and aged donors differed, with more naive CD4+ cells and higher diversity in the long-lived. The fall in TCR beta diversity per million T cells was roughly linear with age. Estimates based on one million T cells were treated as lower bounds.

V lost 6 bases to trimming and J lost 5 bases, with 16 bases between them. The germline gives CDR1 SQVTM, CDR2 ANQGSEA. The CDR3 totals 14 residues. With a J-beta primer mix and a sample-barcoded 5' primer, a second PCR ran roughly 7 to 11 cycles. Each CDR3 protein gets one entry after TCRdb re-called the 5' RACE reads with MiXCR. The data hold about 1.8 million distinct CDR3 sequences, with around half observed a single time. What was sequenced was blood. The clonotype originates from a woman aged 40 to 49 in good health. V is TRBV29-1 and J is TRBJ2-2; D may correspond to TRBD1 or TRBD2 (5 bases each). The CDR3 region has the DNA TGCAGCGTCCGGGACCTACGGTTGACCGGGGAGCTGTTTTTT. Translation: CSVRDLRLTGELFF.